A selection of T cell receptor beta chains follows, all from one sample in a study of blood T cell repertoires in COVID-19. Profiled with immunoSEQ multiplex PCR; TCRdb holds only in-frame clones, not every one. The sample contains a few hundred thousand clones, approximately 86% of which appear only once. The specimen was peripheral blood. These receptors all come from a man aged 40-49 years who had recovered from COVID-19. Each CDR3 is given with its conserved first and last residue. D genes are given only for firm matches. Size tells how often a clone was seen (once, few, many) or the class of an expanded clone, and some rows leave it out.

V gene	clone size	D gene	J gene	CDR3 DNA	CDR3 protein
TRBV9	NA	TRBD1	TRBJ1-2	TGTGCCAGCAGCGTAGAGGGAGACAGGGGCAGAAACTATGGCTACACCTTC	CASSVEGDRGRNYGYTF
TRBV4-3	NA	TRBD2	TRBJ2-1	TGCGCCAGCAGCCAAATCGGGACTACCTACAATGAGCAGTTCTTC	CASSQIGTTYNEQFF
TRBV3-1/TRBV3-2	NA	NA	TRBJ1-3	TGTGCCAGCAGCCCCTCCGGCGAGGCAACTGGAAACACCATATATTTT	CASSPSGEATGNTIYF
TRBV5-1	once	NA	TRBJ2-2	TGCGCCAGCAGCCCCCGCCCGGTGGCAGGGTGGTTCACCGGGGAGCTGTTTTTT	CASSPRPVAGWFTGELFF
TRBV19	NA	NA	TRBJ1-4	TGTGCCAGTAGTATAGGACAGAAGAATGAAAAACTGTTTTTT	CASSIGQKNEKLFF
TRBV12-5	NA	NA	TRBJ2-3	TGTGCTAGTGGTTCCGTCGGGGGAGGCTTAGCGCAGTATTTT	CASGSVGGGLAQYF
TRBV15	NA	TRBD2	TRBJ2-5	TGTGCCACCAGCAGTGGGACTAGCGGGGGGGTAGAGACCCAGTACTTC	CATSSGTSGGVETQYF
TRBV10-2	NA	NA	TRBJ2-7	TGCGCCAGCCGGCGCGGCGGCACCTACGAGCAGTACTTC	CASRRGGTYEQYF
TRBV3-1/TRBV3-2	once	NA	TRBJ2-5	TGTGCCAGCAGCCAAGAGGGGGCGCAGTCGGAGACCCAGTACTTC	CASSQEGAQSETQYF
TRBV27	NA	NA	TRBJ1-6	TGTGCCAGCACCAACAGGGACGGAAAAAATTCACCCCTCCACTTT	CASTNRDGKNSPLHF
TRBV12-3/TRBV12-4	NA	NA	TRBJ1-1	TGTGCCAGCAGCAACAGGGTTGGGTCTTTCTTT	CASSNRVGSFF
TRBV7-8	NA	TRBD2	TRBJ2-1	TGTGCCAGCAGCTTAATGACTAGCGGGACGAGCTCCTACAATGAGCAGTTCTTC	CASSLMTSGTSSYNEQFF
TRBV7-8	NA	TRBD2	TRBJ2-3	TGTGCCAGCAGCTTAGGGGCCCGGCTAGCGGGGGGTTCCTATTTT	CASSLGARLAGGSYF
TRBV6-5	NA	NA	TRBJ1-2	TGTGCCAGCAAATTGACCCGGCAGGGGAAAAGATCCTACACCTTC	CASKLTRQGKRSYTF
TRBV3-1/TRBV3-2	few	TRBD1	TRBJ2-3	TGTGCCAGCAGCCAAGAGCAGGGGGTCACAGATACGCAGTATTTT	CASSQEQGVTDTQYF
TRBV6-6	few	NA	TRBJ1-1	TGTGCCAGCAAAGACGGGGAAGCTTTCTTT	CASKDGEAFF
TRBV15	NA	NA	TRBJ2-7	TGTGCCACCAGCACCAGACAGGGAGGTTACGAGCAGTACTTC	CATSTRQGGYEQYF
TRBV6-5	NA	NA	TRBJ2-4	TGTGCCAGCAGCTCGGACAGAGCAGCCAAAAACATTCAGTACTTC	CASSSDRAAKNIQYF
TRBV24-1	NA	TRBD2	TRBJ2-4	TGTGCCACCAGTGACCGGACTAGCGGAGTGGAAATAGATGGGGACATTCAGTACTTC	CATSDRTSGVEIDGDIQYF
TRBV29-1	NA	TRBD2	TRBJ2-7	TGCAGCGTTGAGCCAGCGGGAGCCTACGAGCAGTACTTC	CSVEPAGAYEQYF
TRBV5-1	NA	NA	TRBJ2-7	TGCGCCAGCAGTATCTCGCGCGTCTACGAGCAGTACTTC	CASSISRVYEQYF
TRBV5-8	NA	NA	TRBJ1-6	TGTGCCAGCAGCTTGGTTCGCTGGGGGGGATCCTATAATTCACCCCTCCACTTT	CASSLVRWGGSYNSPLHF
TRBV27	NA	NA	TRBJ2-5	TGTGCCAGCAGTTTATCCCGCCGCGGAGAGACCCAGTACTTC	CASSLSRRGETQYF
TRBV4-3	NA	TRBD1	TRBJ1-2	TGCGCCAGCAGCCAATCGCGGGACAGATCTAACTATGGCTACACCTTC	CASSQSRDRSNYGYTF
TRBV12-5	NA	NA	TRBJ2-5	TGTGCTAGTGGTTTGGGGGGAGGAGGGCAAGAGACCCAGTACTTC	CASGLGGGGQETQYF
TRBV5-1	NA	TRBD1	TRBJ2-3	TGCGCCAGCAGCTACGAGACAGGGCTGGATACGCAGTATTTT	CASSYETGLDTQYF
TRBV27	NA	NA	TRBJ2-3	TGTGCCAGCAGTCTCCTTAGCACAGATACGCAGTATTTT	CASSLLSTDTQYF
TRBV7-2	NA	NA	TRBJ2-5	TGTGCCAGCAGCTTACAGGGGTTGGAGACCCAGTACTTC	CASSLQGLETQYF
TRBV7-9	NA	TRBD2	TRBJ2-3	TGTGCCAGCAGCTATGAGCGGGGTACAGATACGCAGTATTTT	CASSYERGTDTQYF
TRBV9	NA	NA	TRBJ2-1	TGTGCCAGCAGCGAGGACGCGGGAAACTACAATGAGCAGTTCTTC	CASSEDAGNYNEQFF
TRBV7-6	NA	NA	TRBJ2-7	TGTGCCAGCAGCTCCCCGGGGGTTACCACCTACGAGCAGTACTTC	CASSSPGVTTYEQYF
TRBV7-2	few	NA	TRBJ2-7	TGTGCCAGCAGCTTAAATCCTTCTCCTTACGAGCAGTACTTC	CASSLNPSPYEQYF
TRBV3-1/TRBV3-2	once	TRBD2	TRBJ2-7	TGTGCCAGCAGGAGAGGCGGGAGGGCCTACGAGCAGTACTTC	CASRRGGRAYEQYF
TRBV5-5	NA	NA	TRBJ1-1	TGTGCCAGCAGCTTAGTCGGGACAAAAGATGAAGCTTTCTTT	CASSLVGTKDEAFF
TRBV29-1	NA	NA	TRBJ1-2	TGCAGCGTTGAAGATCGGGGGATAGGCGGCTACACCTTC	CSVEDRGIGGYTF
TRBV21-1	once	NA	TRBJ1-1	TGTGCCAGCAGCAAAGAAGACAAAAAGAACACTGAAGCTTTCTTT	CASSKEDKKNTEAFF